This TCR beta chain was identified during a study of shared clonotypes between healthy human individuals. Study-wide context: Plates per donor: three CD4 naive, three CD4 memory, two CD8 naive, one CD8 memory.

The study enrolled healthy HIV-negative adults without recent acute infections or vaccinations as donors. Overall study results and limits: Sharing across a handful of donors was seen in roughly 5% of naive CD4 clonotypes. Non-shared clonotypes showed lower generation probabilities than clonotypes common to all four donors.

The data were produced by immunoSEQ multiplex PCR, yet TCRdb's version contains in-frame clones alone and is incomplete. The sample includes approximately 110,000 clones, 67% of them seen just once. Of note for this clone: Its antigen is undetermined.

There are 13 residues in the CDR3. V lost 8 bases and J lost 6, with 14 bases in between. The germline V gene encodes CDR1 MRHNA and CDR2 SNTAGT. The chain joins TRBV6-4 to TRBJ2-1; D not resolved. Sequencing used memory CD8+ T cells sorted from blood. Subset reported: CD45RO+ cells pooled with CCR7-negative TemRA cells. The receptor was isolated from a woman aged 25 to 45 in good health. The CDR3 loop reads CASSEKEFNEQFF. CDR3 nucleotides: TGTGCCAGCTCGGAGAAAGAGTTCAATGAGCAGTTCTTC.